This T cell receptor beta chain emerged from a study of human T cells and chemical hapten exposure. Time point of the sample: pre-sensitization, week 0. Treatment described: therapeutic diphenylcyclopropenone sensitization with weekly scalp DPC. MiXCR, applied by TCRdb to the RACE reads, yields one record per CDR3 protein. This sample has over 300,000 distinct CDR3 sequences, with roughly 5% found just once. The CDR3 contains 16 residues. With V trimmed by 0 bases and J by 6 bases, 12 bases remained unmatched. CDR1 and CDR2 from the germline V gene are SGHRS and YFSETQ. This clonotype was seen at least ten times.

J is TRBJ2-7 and V is TRBV5-1; TRBD2 matches 7 bases. Specimen: whole blood, collected in connection with sensitization to the hapten diphenylcyclopropenone (DPC). This receptor was taken from a woman in her forties or fifties with alopecia areata. Some clones in this sample may be carry-over from other donors' samples. CDR3 nucleotides: TGCGCCAGCAGCTTGGCCCCTGGGGGAGGGTCAGGCGAGCAGTACTTC. Translating it yields CASSLAPGGGSGEQYF. The full variable domain, with the rest looked up from reference TRBV5-1 and TRBJ2-7, is KAGVTQTPRYLIKTRGQQVTLSCSPISGHRSVSWYQQTPGQGLQFLFEYFSETQRNKGNFPGRFSGRQFSNSRSEMNVSTLELGDSALYLCASSLAPGGGSGEQYFGPGTRLTVT.